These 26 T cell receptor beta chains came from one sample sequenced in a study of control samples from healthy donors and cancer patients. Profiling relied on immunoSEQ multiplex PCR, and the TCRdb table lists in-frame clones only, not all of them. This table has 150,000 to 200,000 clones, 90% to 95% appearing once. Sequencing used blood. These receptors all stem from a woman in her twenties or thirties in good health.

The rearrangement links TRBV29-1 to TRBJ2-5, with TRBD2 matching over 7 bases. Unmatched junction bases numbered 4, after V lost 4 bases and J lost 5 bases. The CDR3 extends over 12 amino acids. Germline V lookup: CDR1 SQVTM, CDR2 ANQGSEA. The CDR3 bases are TGCAGCGTTGGGGAGGGCCGGGAGACCCAGTACTTC. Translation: CSVGEGRETQYF.

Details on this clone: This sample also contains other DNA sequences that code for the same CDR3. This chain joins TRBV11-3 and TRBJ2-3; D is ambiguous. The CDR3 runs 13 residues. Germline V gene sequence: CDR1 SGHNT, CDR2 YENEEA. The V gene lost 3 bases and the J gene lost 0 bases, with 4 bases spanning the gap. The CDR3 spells CASSLDSTDTQYF. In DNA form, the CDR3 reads TGTGCCAGCAGCTTGGACAGCACAGATACGCAGTATTTT.

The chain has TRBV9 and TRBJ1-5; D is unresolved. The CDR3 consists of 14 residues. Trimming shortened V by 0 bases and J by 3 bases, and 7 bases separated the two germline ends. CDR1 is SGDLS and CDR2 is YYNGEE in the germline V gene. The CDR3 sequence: CASSVGLPNQPQHF. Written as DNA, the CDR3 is TGTGCCAGCAGCGTAGGACTTCCCAATCAGCCCCAGCATTTT.

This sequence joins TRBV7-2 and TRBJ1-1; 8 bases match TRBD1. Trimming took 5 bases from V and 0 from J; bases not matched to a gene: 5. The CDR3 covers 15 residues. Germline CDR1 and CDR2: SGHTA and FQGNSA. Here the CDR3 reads CASSAGQGLNTEAFF. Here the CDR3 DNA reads TGTGCCAGCAGCGCCGGACAGGGCCTGAACACTGAAGCTTTCTTT.

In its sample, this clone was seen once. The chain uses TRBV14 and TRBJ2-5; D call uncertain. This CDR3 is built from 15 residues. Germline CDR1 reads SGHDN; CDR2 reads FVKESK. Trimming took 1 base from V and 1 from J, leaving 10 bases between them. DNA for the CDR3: TGTGCCAGCAGCCAAGGTTGGGCGACCCAAGAGACCCAGTACTTC. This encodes CASSQGWATQETQYF.

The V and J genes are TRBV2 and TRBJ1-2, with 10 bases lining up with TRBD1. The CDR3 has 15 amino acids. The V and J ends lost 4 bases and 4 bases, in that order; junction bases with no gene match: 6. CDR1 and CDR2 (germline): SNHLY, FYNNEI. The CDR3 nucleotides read TGTGCCAGCAGTGTCTTGGACAGGGGGGGCTATGGCTACACCTTC. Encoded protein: CASSVLDRGGYGYTF.

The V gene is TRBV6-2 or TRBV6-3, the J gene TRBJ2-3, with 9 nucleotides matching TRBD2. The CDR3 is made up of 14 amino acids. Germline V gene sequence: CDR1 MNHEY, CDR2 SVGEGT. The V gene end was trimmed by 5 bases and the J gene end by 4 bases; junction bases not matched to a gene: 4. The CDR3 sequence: CASSRGGAPDTQYF. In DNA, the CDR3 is TGTGCCAGCAGTCGCGGGGGGGCCCCAGATACGCAGTATTTT.

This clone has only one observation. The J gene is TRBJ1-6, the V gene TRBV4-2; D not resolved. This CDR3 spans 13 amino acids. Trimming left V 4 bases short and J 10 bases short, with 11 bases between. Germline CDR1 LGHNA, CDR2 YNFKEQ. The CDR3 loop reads CASSPREVSPLHF. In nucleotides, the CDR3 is TGTGCCAGCAGCCCTCGAGAGGTGTCACCCCTCCACTTT.

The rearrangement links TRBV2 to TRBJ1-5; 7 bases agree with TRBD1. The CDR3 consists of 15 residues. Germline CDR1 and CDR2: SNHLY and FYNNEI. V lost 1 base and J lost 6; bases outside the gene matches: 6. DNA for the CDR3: TGTGCCAGCAGTGAAGGGGTAGGGGGCGGTCAGCCCCAGCATTTT. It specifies CASSEGVGGGQPQHF.

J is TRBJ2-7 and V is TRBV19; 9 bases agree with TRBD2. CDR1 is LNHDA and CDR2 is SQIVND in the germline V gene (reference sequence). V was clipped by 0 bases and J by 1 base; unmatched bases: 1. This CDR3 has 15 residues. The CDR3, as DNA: TGTGCCAGTAGTATAGAAGCGGGAGGTTCCTACGAGCAGTACTTC. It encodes CASSIEAGGSYEQYF.

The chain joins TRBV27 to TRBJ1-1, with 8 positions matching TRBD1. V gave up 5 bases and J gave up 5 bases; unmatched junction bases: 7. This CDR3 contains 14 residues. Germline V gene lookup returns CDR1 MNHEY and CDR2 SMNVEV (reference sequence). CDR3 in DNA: TGTGCCAGCAGTGGTACAGGGGGGAGGACTGAAGCTTTCTTT. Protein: CASSGTGGRTEAFF.

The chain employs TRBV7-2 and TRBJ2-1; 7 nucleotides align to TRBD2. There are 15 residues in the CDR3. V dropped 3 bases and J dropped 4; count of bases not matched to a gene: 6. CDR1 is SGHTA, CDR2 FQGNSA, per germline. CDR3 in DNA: TGTGCCAGCAGCTTGGCCGGGACTACGTACAATGAGCAGTTCTTC. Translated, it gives CASSLAGTTYNEQFF.

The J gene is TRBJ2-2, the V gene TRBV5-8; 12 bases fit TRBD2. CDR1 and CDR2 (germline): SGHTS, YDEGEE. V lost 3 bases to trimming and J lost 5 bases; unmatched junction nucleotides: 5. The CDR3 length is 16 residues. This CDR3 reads CASSSGLAGLTGELFF. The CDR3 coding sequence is TGTGCCAGCAGCTCCGGACTAGCGGGGCTAACCGGGGAGCTGTTTTTT.

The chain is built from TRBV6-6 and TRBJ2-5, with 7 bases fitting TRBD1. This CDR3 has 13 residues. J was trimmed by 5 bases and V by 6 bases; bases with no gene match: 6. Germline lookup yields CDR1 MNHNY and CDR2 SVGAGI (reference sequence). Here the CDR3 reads CASSTGVRETQYF. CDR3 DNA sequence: TGTGCCAGCAGCACAGGGGTGCGGGAGACCCAGTACTTC.

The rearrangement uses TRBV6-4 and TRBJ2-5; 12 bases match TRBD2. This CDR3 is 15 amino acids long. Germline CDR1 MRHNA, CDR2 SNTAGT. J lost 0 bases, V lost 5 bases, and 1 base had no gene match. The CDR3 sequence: CASSRLAGDQETQYF. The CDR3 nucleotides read TGTGCCAGCAGTCGACTAGCGGGGGACCAAGAGACCCAGTACTTC.

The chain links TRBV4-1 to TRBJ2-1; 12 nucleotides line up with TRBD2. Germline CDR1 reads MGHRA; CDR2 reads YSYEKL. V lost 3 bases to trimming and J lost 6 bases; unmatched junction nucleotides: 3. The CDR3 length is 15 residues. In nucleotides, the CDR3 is TGCGCCAGCAGCCATCCTAGCGGGGGGGCCAATGAGCAGTTCTTC. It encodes CASSHPSGGANEQFF.

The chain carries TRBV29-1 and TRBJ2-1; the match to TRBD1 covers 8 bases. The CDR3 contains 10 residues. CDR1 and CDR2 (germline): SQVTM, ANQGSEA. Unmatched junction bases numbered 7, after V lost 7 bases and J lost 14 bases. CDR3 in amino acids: CSAKDRDEFF. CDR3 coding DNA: TGCAGCGCCAAGGACAGGGATGAGTTCTTC.

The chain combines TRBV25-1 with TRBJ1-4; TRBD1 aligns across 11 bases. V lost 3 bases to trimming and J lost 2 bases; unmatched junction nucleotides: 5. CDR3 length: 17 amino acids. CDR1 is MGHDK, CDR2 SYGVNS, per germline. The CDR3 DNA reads TGTGCCAGCAGTGAGGGGGACAGGGGGTTCACTAATGAAAAACTGTTTTTT. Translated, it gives CASSEGDRGFTNEKLFF.

The CDR3 nucleotides read TGTGCCAGCAGCCCCCGGGACAGGGGGAGGGGTGAGCAGTTCTTC. Translation: CASSPRDRGRGEQFF. The chain carries TRBV7-3 and TRBJ2-1; 11 nucleotides agree with TRBD1. The CDR3 runs to 15 residues. Germline V gene sequence: CDR1 SGHTA, CDR2 FQGTGA. V shed 5 bases, J shed 9 bases, and the junction held 9 bases outside the gene matches.

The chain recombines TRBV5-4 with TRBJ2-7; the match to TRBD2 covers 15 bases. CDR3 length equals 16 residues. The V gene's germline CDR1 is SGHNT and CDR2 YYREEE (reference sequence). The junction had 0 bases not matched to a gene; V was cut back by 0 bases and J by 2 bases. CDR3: CASSLGTSGGAYEQYF. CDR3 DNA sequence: TGTGCCAGCAGCTTGGGGACTAGCGGGGGGGCCTACGAGCAGTACTTC.

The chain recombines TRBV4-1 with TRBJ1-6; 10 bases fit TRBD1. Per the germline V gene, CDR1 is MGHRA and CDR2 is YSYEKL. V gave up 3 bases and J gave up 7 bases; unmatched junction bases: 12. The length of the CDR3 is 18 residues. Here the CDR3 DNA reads TGCGCCAGCAGCCACAAGAGGGGGACAGGGGATAGGAATTCACCCCTCCACTTT. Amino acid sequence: CASSHKRGTGDRNSPLHF.

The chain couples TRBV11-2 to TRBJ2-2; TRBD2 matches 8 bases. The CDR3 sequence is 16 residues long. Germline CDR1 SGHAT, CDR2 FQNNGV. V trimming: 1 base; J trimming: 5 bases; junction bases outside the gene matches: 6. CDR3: CASSLGRGGRTGELFF. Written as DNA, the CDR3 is TGTGCCAGCAGCTTAGGACGGGGGGGCCGAACCGGGGAGCTGTTTTTT.

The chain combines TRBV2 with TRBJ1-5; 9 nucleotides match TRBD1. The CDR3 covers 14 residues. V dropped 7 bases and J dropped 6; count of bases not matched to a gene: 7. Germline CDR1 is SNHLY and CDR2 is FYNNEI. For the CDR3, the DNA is TGTGCCAGCAACCGAGACAGGGGGGTTCAGCCCCAGCATTTT. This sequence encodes CASNRDRGVQPQHF.

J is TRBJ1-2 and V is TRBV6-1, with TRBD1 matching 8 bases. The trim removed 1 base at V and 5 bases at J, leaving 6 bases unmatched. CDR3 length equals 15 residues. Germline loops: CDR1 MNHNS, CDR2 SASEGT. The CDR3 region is CASSEDAGGGYGYTF. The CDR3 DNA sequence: TGTGCCAGCAGTGAAGACGCAGGGGGCGGGTATGGCTACACCTTC.

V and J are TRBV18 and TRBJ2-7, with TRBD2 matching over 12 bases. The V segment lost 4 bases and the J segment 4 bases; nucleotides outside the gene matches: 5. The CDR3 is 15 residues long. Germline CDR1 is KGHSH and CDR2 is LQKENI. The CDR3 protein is CASSRLAGVPYEQYF. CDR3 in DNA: TGTGCCAGCTCACGACTAGCGGGAGTCCCGTACGAGCAGTACTTC.

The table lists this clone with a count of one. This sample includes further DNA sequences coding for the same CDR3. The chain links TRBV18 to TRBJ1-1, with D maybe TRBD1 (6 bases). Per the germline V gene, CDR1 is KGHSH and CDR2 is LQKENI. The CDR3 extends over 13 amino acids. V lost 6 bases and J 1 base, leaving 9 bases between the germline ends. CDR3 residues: CASSLDRNTEAFF. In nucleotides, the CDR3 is TGTGCCAGCTCTCTGGACAGGAACACTGAAGCTTTCTTT.